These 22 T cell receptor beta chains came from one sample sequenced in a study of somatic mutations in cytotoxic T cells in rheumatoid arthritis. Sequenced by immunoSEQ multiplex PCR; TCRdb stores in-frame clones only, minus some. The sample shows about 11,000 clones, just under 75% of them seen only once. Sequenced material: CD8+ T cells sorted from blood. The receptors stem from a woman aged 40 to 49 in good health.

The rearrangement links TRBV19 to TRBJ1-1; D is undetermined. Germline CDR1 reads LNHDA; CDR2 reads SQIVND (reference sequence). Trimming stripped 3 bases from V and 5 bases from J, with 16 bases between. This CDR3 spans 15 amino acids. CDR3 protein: CASSIGLGSRTEAFF. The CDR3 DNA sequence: TGTGCCAGTAGTATTGGTTTGGGGTCGAGAACTGAAGCTTTCTTT.

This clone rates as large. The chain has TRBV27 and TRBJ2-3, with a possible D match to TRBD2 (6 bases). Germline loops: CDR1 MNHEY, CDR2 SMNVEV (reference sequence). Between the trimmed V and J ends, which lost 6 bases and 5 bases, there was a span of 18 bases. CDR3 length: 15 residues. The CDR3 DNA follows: TGTGCCAGCAGCCCTGGGACTCTTCGGGAAGATACGCAGTATTTT. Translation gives CASSPGTLREDTQYF.

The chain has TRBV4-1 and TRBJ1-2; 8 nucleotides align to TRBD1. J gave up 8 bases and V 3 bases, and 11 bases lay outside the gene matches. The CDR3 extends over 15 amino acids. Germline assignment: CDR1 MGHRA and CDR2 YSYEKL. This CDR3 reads CASSQEPLTGDGYTF. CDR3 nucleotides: TGCGCCAGCAGCCAGGAACCGCTGACAGGGGACGGCTACACCTTC.

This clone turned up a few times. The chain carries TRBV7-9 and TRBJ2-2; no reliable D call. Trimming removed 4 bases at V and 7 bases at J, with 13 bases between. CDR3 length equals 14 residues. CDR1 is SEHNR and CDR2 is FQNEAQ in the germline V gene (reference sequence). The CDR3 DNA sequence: TGTGCCAGCAGCTCAAATCCGAATGTCGGGGAGCTGTTTTTT. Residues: CASSSNPNVGELFF.

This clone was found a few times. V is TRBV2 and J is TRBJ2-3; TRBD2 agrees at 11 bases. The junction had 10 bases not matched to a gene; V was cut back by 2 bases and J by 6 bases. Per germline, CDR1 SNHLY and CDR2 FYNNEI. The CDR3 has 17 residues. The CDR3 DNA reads TGTGCCAGCAGTGAAACAGTAGCGGGGGGGCTCTGGGATACGCAGTATTTT. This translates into CASSETVAGGLWDTQYF.

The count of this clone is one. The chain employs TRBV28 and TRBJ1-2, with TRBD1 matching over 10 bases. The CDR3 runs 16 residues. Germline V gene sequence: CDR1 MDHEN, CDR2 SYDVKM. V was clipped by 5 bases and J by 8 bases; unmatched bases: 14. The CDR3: CASSGGIGQGVGGYTF. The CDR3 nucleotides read TGTGCCAGCAGTGGGGGAATTGGACAGGGGGTGGGCGGCTACACCTTC.

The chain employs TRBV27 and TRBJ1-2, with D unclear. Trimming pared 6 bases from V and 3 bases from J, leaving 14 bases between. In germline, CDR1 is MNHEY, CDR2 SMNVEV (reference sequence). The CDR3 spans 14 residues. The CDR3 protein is CASSPRGMDYGYTF. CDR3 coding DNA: TGTGCCAGCAGCCCCCGGGGAATGGACTATGGCTACACCTTC.

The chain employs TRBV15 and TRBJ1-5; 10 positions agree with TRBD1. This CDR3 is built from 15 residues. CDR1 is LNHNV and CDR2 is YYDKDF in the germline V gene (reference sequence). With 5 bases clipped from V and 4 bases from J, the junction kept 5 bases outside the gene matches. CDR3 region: CATSVDRGWNQPQHF. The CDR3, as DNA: TGTGCCACCAGCGTGGACAGGGGGTGGAATCAGCCCCAGCATTTT.

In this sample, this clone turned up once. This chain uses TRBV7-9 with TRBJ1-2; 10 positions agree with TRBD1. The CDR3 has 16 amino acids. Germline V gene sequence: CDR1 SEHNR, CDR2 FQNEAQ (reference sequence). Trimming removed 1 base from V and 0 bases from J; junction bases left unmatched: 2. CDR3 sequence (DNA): TGTGCCAGCAGCTTAGGGACAGGGGGGGCTAACTATGGCTACACCTTC. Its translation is CASSLGTGGANYGYTF.

CDR3 nucleotides: TGTGCCAGCAGTCCCAGGGGGACAAATCGAATATCTATGGCTGGTGGCTACACCTTC. It yields the protein CASSPRGTNRISMAGGYTF. The V call is TRBV2, the J call TRBJ1-2, with 7 bases that match TRBD1. Germline V lookup: CDR1 SNHLY, CDR2 FYNNEI. V shed 5 bases, J shed 7 bases, and the junction held 25 bases outside the gene matches. The CDR3 consists of 19 residues.

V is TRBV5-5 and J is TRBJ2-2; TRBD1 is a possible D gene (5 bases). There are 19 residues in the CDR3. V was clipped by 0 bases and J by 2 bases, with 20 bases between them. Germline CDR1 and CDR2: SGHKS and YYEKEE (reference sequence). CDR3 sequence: CASSLEGSQGPINTGELFF. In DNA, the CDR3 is TGTGCCAGCAGCTTGGAGGGGTCTCAAGGACCTATTAACACCGGGGAGCTGTTTTTT. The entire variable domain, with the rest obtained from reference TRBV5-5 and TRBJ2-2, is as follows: DAGVTQSPTHLIKTRGQQVTLRCSPISGHKSVSWYQQVLGQGPQFIFQYYEKEERGRGNFPDRFSARQFPNYSSELNVNALLLGDSALYLCASSLEGSQGPINTGELFFGEGSRLTVL.

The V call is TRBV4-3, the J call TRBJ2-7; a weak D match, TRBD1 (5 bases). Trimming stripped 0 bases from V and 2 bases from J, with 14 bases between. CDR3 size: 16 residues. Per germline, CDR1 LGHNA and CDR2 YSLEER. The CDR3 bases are TGCGCCAGCAGCCAAGATAGGCAGGTAGGGGCCTACGAGCAGTACTTC. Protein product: CASSQDRQVGAYEQYF.

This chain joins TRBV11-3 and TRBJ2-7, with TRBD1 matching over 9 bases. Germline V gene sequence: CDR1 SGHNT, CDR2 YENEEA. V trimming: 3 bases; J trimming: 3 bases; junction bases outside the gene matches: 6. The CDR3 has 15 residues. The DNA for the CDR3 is TGTGCCAGCAGCTTCAGGGACAGGGAATACTACGAGCAGTACTTC. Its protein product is CASSFRDREYYEQYF.

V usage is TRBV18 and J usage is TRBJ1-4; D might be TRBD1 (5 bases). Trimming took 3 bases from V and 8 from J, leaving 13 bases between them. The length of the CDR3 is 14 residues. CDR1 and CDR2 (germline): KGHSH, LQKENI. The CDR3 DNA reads TGTGCCAGCTCACCTTCGGGGGATTGGGAAAAACTGTTTTTT. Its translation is CASSPSGDWEKLFF.

As DNA, the CDR3 is TGTGCCAGCAGCCTTACTAGCGGGGTCTTCACCGGGGAGCTGTTTTTT. Translated, it gives CASSLTSGVFTGELFF. The chain recombines TRBV7-2 with TRBJ2-2; 10 nucleotides line up with TRBD2. V lost 5 bases, J lost 4 bases, and 7 bases stayed unmatched. The germline V gene encodes CDR1 SGHTA and CDR2 FQGNSA. The CDR3 runs 16 residues.

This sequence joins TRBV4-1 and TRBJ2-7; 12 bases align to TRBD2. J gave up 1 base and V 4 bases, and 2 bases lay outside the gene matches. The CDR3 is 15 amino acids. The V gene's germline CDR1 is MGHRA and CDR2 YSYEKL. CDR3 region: CASSPGLAGSYEQYF. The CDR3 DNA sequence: TGCGCCAGCAGCCCGGGACTAGCGGGTTCCTACGAGCAGTACTTC.

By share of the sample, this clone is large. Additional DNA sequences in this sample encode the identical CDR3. In nucleotides, the CDR3 is TGTGCCAGCTCGGGGGGAAACACTGAAGCTTTCTTT. Translating it yields CASSGGNTEAFF. This chain joins TRBV7-9 and TRBJ1-1, with D possibly being TRBD1 (5 bases). Trimming removed 8 bases at V and 2 bases at J, with 9 bases between. Germline CDR1 reads SEHNR; CDR2 reads FQNEAQ (reference sequence). The CDR3 extends over 12 amino acids.

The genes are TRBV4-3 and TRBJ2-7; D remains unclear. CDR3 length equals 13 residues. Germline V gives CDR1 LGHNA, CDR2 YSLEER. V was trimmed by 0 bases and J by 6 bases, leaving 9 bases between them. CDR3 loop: CASSQEVLLEQYF. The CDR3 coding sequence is TGCGCCAGCAGCCAAGAGGTCTTACTCGAGCAGTACTTC.

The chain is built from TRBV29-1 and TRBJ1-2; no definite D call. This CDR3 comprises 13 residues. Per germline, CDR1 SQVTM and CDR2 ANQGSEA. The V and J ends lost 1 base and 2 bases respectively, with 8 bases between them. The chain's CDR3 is CSVEATENYGYTF. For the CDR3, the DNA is TGCAGCGTTGAAGCCACAGAGAACTATGGCTACACCTTC.

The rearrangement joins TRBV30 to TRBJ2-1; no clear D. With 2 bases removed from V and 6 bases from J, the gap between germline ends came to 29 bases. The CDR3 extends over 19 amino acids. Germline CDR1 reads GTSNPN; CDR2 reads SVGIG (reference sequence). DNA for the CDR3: TGTGCCTGGAGTTCGTGGTGGGTGACGCCCCAGGCCTCCGTCAATGAGCAGTTCTTC. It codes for CAWSSWWVTPQASVNEQFF.

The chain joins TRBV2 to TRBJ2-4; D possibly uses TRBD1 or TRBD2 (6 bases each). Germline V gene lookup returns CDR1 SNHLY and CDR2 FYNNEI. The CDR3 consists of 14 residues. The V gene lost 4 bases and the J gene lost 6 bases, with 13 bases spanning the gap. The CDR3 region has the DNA TGTGCCAGCAGTGGGGGGGCCCCGGTAAACATTCAGTACTTC. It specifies CASSGGAPVNIQYF.

The CDR3 bases are TGTGCCAGCAGCCTTATCGGCCTCGGGTCTAGCTATGGCTACACCTTC. It encodes CASSLIGLGSSYGYTF. The genes are TRBV28 and TRBJ1-2, with D unclear. Trimming cost V 6 bases and J 4 bases, with 21 bases left between them. Germline CDR1 and CDR2: MDHEN and SYDVKM. CDR3 length: 16 amino acids.